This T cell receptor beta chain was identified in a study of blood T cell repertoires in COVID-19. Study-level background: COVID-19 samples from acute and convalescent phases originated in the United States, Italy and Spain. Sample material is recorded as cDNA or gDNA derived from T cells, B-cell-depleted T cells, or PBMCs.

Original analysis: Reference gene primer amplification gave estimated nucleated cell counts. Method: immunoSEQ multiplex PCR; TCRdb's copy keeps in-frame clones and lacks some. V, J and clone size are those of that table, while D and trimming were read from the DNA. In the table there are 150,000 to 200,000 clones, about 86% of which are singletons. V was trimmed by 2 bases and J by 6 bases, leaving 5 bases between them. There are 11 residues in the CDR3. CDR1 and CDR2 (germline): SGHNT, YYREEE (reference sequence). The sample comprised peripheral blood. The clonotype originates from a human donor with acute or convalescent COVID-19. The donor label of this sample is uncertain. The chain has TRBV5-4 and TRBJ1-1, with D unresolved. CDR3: CASSLEAEAFF. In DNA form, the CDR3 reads TGTGCCAGCAGCTTAGAGGCTGAAGCTTTCTTT.